Listed below are T cell receptor beta chains from one sample, sequenced in a study of read filtering for tumor transcriptome and immune sequencing. TCRdb re-derived calls from the reads in MiXCR, one entry per CDR3 protein. The sample has 120,000 or so distinct CDR3 sequences, approximately 13% seen once; the top ten hold about 11%. Material: a population of CD138-negative cells sorted from bone marrow. The origin of the receptors is a donor at least 40 years old with multiple myeloma. Both conserved end residues are part of each CDR3. The D gene is left open where the match is weak. Clone size is not always given. Where it is, it says once, few, many or a class for expanded clones.

V: TRBV28; size: many; length: 16; D: NA; J: TRBJ2-1; DNA: TGTGCCAGCAGTTTGGGGCAGGGCCGCTCCTACAATGAGCAGTTCTTC; CDR3: CASSLGQGRSYNEQFF
V: TRBV7-3; size: many; length: 13; D: NA; J: TRBJ2-3; DNA: TGTGCCAGCAGCTCGTCTAGCACAGATACGCAGTATTTT; CDR3: CASSSSSTDTQYF
V: TRBV7-9; size: many; length: 14; D: NA; J: TRBJ1-2; DNA: TGTGCCAGCAGAGGCGGAGGGGATGGCTATGGCTACACCTTC; CDR3: CASRGGGDGYGYTF
V: TRBV2; size: many; length: 14; D: NA; J: TRBJ2-7; DNA: TGTGCCAGCAAAGTGGAGGGCTACTCCTACGAGCAGTACTTC; CDR3: CASKVEGYSYEQYF
V: TRBV4-2; size: few; length: 17; D: TRBD2; J: TRBJ2-5; DNA: TGTGCCAGCAGCCGCTCGGGACTAGCGGGGGACCAAGAGACCCAGTACTTC; CDR3: CASSRSGLAGDQETQYF
V: TRBV7-2; size: NA; length: 14; D: TRBD1; J: TRBJ2-5; DNA: TGTGCCAGCAGCTCCTACAGGGGGCAGGAGACCCAGTACTTC; CDR3: CASSSYRGQETQYF
V: TRBV5-6; size: few; length: 14; D: NA; J: TRBJ2-3; DNA: TGTGCCAGCAGCATCGACAGGACTACAGATACGCAGTATTTT; CDR3: CASSIDRTTDTQYF
V: TRBV11-2; size: many; length: 15; D: TRBD1; J: TRBJ2-1; DNA: TGTGCCAGCAGGTCCCCAGGGACAGACTACAATGAGCAGTTCTTC; CDR3: CASRSPGTDYNEQFF
V: TRBV30; size: many; length: 14; D: NA; J: TRBJ1-5; DNA: TGTGCCTGGAGTGTACATCGGGGAGTCCAGCCCCAGCATTTT; CDR3: CAWSVHRGVQPQHF
V: TRBV10-3; size: NA; length: 13; D: TRBD2; J: TRBJ2-7; DNA: TGTGCCATCAGTGAATCGGGGGGTTACGAGCAGTACTTC; CDR3: CAISESGGYEQYF
V: TRBV5-1; size: many; length: 15; D: TRBD2; J: TRBJ2-1; DNA: TGCGCCAGCAGCCTGGCTAGCGGGAACAGGAATGAGCAGTTCTTC; CDR3: CASSLASGNRNEQFF
V: TRBV2; size: many; length: 17; D: TRBD2; J: TRBJ2-3; DNA: TGTGCCAGCAGTGCTTTCCCCGGGACTAGCGGCACAGATACGCAGTATTTT; CDR3: CASSAFPGTSGTDTQYF
V: TRBV4-2; size: NA; length: 17; D: TRBD2; J: TRBJ2-1; DNA: TGTGCCAGCAGCCAAGATCAAGGACTAGTGGGGGACAATGAGCAGTTCTTC; CDR3: CASSQDQGLVGDNEQFF
V: TRBV3-1; size: few; length: 13; D: NA; J: TRBJ1-5; DNA: TGTGCCAGCAGCACGGGGGCAAATCAGCCCCAGCAGTTT; CDR3: CASSTGANQPQQF
V: TRBV7-2; size: many; length: 13; D: NA; J: TRBJ1-1; DNA: TGTGCCAGCAGCTTAGGGCAACAGGGTTCCGCTTTCTTT; CDR3: CASSLGQQGSAFF
V: TRBV27; size: many; length: 15; D: NA; J: TRBJ1-1; DNA: TGTGCCAGCAGTTTATCGGCGGGGGTGAACACTGAAGCTTTCTTT; CDR3: CASSLSAGVNTEAFF
V: TRBV28; size: many; length: 14; D: NA; J: TRBJ1-1; DNA: TGTGCCAGCAGCACGACATCGATGAACACTGAAGCTTTCTTT; CDR3: CASSTTSMNTEAFF
V: TRBV29-1; size: many; length: 13; D: NA; J: TRBJ2-3; DNA: TGCAGCGTTGCGAAGGGAGATGGGGATACGCAGTATTTT; CDR3: CSVAKGDGDTQYF
V: TRBV20-1; size: many; length: 17; D: TRBD1; J: TRBJ2-3; DNA: TGCAGTGCTAGACCTTCGAACCGGGACAGGGCGTCGGATACGCAGTATTTT; CDR3: CSARPSNRDRASDTQYF
V: TRBV29-1; size: NA; length: 10; D: NA; J: TRBJ2-5; DNA: TGCAGCGTTGCGTGGGAGACCCAGTACTTC; CDR3: CSVAWETQYF
V: TRBV20-1; size: NA; length: 13; D: TRBD2; J: TRBJ2-7; DNA: TGCAGTGCTATAGCGGGTACGCGCTACGAGCAGTACTTC; CDR3: CSAIAGTRYEQYF
V: TRBV29-1; size: many; length: 11; D: NA; J: TRBJ2-7; DNA: TGCAGCGTTGATGTTGTAGGCGAACAGTACTTC; CDR3: CSVDVVGEQYF
V: TRBV6-2/TRBV6-3; size: few; length: 14; D: NA; J: TRBJ1-1; DNA: TGTGCCAGCAGCACTACGGGTTGGTACACTGGCGCTTTCTTT; CDR3: CASSTTGWYTGAFF
V: TRBV28; size: many; length: 14; D: NA; J: TRBJ1-5; DNA: TGTGCCAGCAGGTGGACAAAGAGGGATCAGCCCCAGCATTTT; CDR3: CASRWTKRDQPQHF
V: TRBV30; size: many; length: 14; D: NA; J: TRBJ2-7; DNA: TGTGCCTGGTCCCTGGGGGCGCGGACTTACGAGCAGTACTTC; CDR3: CAWSLGARTYEQYF
V: TRBV6-2/TRBV6-3; size: few; length: 12; D: NA; J: TRBJ1-5; DNA: TGTGCCAGCAGCGCCCCGGGACAGCCCCAGCATTTT; CDR3: CASSAPGQPQHF
V: TRBV7-9; size: many; length: 12; D: NA; J: TRBJ1-5; DNA: TGTGCCAGCAGCTCTAGAGATAGGGACTGGCATTTT; CDR3: CASSSRDRDWHF
V: TRBV7-9; size: many; length: 12; D: NA; J: TRBJ2-3; DNA: TGTGCCAGCAGCTTAGACATCCATACGCAGTATTTT; CDR3: CASSLDIHTQYF
V: TRBV5-6; size: many; length: 16; D: TRBD2; J: TRBJ2-7; DNA: TGTGCCAGCAGCACCCGACTAGCGGGATCCCCTCGCGAGCAGTACTTC; CDR3: CASSTRLAGSPREQYF
V: TRBV11-3; size: many; length: 15; D: NA; J: TRBJ2-1; DNA: TGTGCCAGCAGCTTGAGCCAGGTTGGATACAATGAGCAGTTCTTC; CDR3: CASSLSQVGYNEQFF
V: TRBV6-5; size: NA; length: 13; D: NA; J: TRBJ2-2; DNA: TGTGCCAGCCCACTAGCTGGAATCGGGGAGCTGTTTTTT; CDR3: CASPLAGIGELFF
V: TRBV6-5; size: NA; length: 14; D: NA; J: TRBJ1-1; DNA: TGTGCCAGCAGTTCACAGGGTGTGAACACTGAAGCTTTCTTT; CDR3: CASSSQGVNTEAFF
V: TRBV5-1; size: many; length: 15; D: NA; J: TRBJ1-1; DNA: TGCGCCAGCAGCCGACGAGTAGGGGAGAACACTGAAGCTTTCTTT; CDR3: CASSRRVGENTEAFF
V: TRBV12-3/TRBV12-4; size: few; length: 16; D: TRBD2; J: TRBJ2-7; DNA: TGTGCCAGCAGCTCCTCCGGACTAGCGGGGATATACGAGCAGTACTTC; CDR3: CASSSSGLAGIYEQYF
V: TRBV4-1; size: many; length: 15; D: TRBD1; J: TRBJ2-7; DNA: TGCGCCAGCAGTCGAACCGGGACAGCGGATTACGAGCAGTACTTC; CDR3: CASSRTGTADYEQYF
V: TRBV6-6; size: many; length: 19; D: TRBD2; J: TRBJ2-5; DNA: TGTGCCAGCACCAAGGGGCTGGCTAGCGGGAGTTTGCGGCAAGAGACCCAGTACTTC; CDR3: CASTKGLASGSLRQETQYF
V: TRBV6-1; size: few; length: 14; D: NA; J: TRBJ2-7; DNA: TGTGCCAGCAGTGCAGGGAGACTACCGGACGAGCAGTACTTC; CDR3: CASSAGRLPDEQYF